The 31 T cell receptor beta chains given below trace back to one sample, sequenced in a study of OX40 agonist ivuxolimab in advanced cancers. Repertoires were generated with immunoSEQ multiplex PCR, while TCRdb's copy carries only in-frame clones and drops some. The data hold tens of thousands of clones, with roughly 86% observed a single time. The starting material was CD4+ or CD8+ T cells sorted from blood, obtained in a trial of the OX40 agonist ivuxolimab. These receptors came from an adult with an advanced solid tumor such as melanoma, head and neck, liver or kidney cancer.

The gene calls are TRBV4-1 and TRBJ1-5; D unresolved. Germline lookup yields CDR1 MGHRA and CDR2 YSYEKL. The CDR3 has 15 amino acids. With 1 base removed from V and 6 bases from J, the gap between germline ends came to 13 bases. CDR3: CASSQGVEMVQPQHF. The CDR3 bases are TGCGCCAGCAGCCAAGGGGTGGAAATGGTTCAGCCCCAGCATTTT.

The chain is built from TRBV4-1 and TRBJ1-1, with unresolved D. From germline, CDR1 is MGHRA and CDR2 YSYEKL. V lost 2 bases, J lost 5 bases, and 18 bases lay in between. This CDR3 spans 16 amino acids. The CDR3 DNA follows: TGCGCCAGCAGCCAAAGCCGGAGCGGTGGCATAACTGAAGCTTTCTTT. This sequence encodes CASSQSRSGGITEAFF.

The chain couples TRBV27 to TRBJ1-2, with D perhaps TRBD1 (5 bases). The CDR3 consists of 15 residues. The ends were cut back, 3 bases at V and 0 bases at J, with 11 bases in the middle. Germline values: CDR1 MNHEY, CDR2 SMNVEV (reference sequence). CDR3 residues: CASSFGTPTNYGYTF. The CDR3 bases are TGTGCCAGCAGTTTCGGGACGCCAACTAACTATGGCTACACCTTC.

A note on this clone: One end of the junction fails to match germline, which may point to a read error. The DNA for the CDR3 is TGTGCCAGCAGCTTTGTAGGGATAAATCTACGGGTCGACCACTCTATCTTC. It is translated as CASSFVGINLRVDHSIF. The chain uses TRBV7-2 and TRBJ2-1; D is unresolved. Germline lookup yields CDR1 SGHTA and CDR2 FQGNSA. The CDR3 length is 17 residues.

The chain employs TRBV7-8 and TRBJ2-1; 10 bases map to TRBD2. The CDR3 sequence is 15 residues long. Germline-derived CDR1 and CDR2 are SGHVS and FQNEAQ. V lost 1 base, J lost 7 bases, and 4 bases stayed unmatched. CDR3 nucleotide sequence: TGTGCCAGCAGCTTAGTCAGCGGGGGGGCAAATGAGCAGTTCTTC. The encoded protein is CASSLVSGGANEQFF.

The chain couples TRBV9 to TRBJ2-1; TRBD2 is a possible D gene (7 bases). Deletions cut 3 bases from V and 9 bases from J, with 19 bases between. The CDR3 extends over 15 amino acids. Germline CDR1 reads SGDLS; CDR2 reads YYNGEE. The chain's CDR3 is CASSERGRGHLEQFF. CDR3 nucleotide sequence: TGTGCCAGCAGCGAAAGGGGGAGGGGACACCTTGAGCAGTTCTTC.

The chain joins TRBV19 to TRBJ2-1; D might be TRBD2 (6 bases). Trimming left V 5 bases short and J 2 bases short, with 16 bases between. CDR1 is LNHDA, CDR2 SQIVND, per germline (reference sequence). The CDR3 runs to 16 residues. The CDR3 coding sequence is TGTGCCAGTAGTCTACTAAGGGACTCCGCCTACAATGAGCAGTTCTTC. Translated: CASSLLRDSAYNEQFF.

The chain couples TRBV5-6 to TRBJ1-2, with 12 bases identical to TRBD1. CDR3 length: 16 residues. V shed 0 bases and J 6 bases; nucleotides not matched to a gene: 6. Germline V gives CDR1 SGHDT, CDR2 YYEEEE. CDR3 sequence (DNA): TGTGCCAGCAGCTTGGGGGGACAGGGGGCGACCCATGGCTACACCTTC. It is translated as CASSLGGQGATHGYTF.

The chain links TRBV11-1 to TRBJ2-7; 10 positions match TRBD1. The CDR3 length is 14 residues. Germline V CDR1 and CDR2: SGHAT, FQDESV (reference sequence). With V trimmed by 8 bases and J by 6 bases, 10 bases remained unmatched. The CDR3 sequence: CASQPGQGSFEQYV. The CDR3 DNA reads as TGTGCCAGCCAACCGGGACAGGGGTCTTTCGAGCAGTACGTC.

This clone was counted between two and nine times. V gene TRBV7-9 combines with J gene TRBJ2-5, with D hard to call. With 1 base removed from V and 4 bases from J, the gap between germline ends came to 13 bases. The germline V gene encodes CDR1 SEHNR and CDR2 FQNEAQ (reference sequence). This CDR3 region has 15 residues. The CDR3 spells CASSLGVTQRETQYF. CDR3 sequence (DNA): TGTGCCAGCAGCTTAGGGGTCACCCAACGAGAGACCCAGTACTTC.

This clone showed up just a few times. This chain connects TRBV20-1 to TRBJ1-1; tentatively, D is TRBD1 (5 bases). Germline lookup yields CDR1 DFQATT and CDR2 SNEGSKA (reference sequence). This CDR3 comprises 9 residues. Trimming left V 6 bases short and J 11 bases short, with 10 bases between. DNA for the CDR3: TGCAGTGCGGGGACGGGGGCTTTCTTT. Translated: CSAGTGAFF.

The chain couples TRBV9 to TRBJ1-4; the D is unclear. V was trimmed by 6 bases and J by 8 bases, leaving 17 bases between them. CDR3 length equals 14 residues. Per the germline V gene, CDR1 is SGDLS and CDR2 is YYNGEE. The CDR3: CASTPGFGAEKLFF. CDR3 nucleotide sequence: TGTGCCAGCACCCCGGGGTTCGGAGCCGAAAAACTGTTTTTT.

The chain recombines TRBV11-2 with TRBJ2-5; D is unresolved. The V gene's germline CDR1 is SGHAT and CDR2 FQNNGV. This CDR3 is 13 amino acids long. The V and J ends lost 1 base and 5 bases respectively, with 8 bases between them. The CDR3 DNA follows: TGTGCCAGCAGCTTAGCAGGTGTGGAGACCCAGTACTTC. This gives the protein CASSLAGVETQYF. The full variable domain, its missing parts supplied by reference TRBV11-2 and TRBJ2-5, is EAGVAQSPRYKIIEKRQSVAFWCNPISGHATLYWYQQILGQGPKLLIQFQNNGVVDDSQLPKDRFSAERLKGVDSTLKIQPAKLEDSAVYLCASSLAGVETQYFGPGTRLLVL.

The chain carries TRBV9 and TRBJ2-5; D remains ambiguous. Germline lookup yields CDR1 SGDLS and CDR2 YYNGEE. The CDR3 is made up of 15 amino acids. V lost 1 base and J lost 1, with 11 bases in between. The CDR3 loop reads CASSVSGRPQETQYF. The CDR3 DNA reads as TGTGCCAGCAGCGTAAGTGGACGGCCCCAAGAGACCCAGTACTTC.

J is TRBJ1-4 and V is TRBV30; a possible D gene is TRBD1 (5 bases). The CDR3 is 16 residues long. Germline CDR1 reads GTSNPN; CDR2 reads SVGIG (reference sequence). Deletions cut 1 base from V and 8 bases from J, with 20 bases between. CDR3 region: CAWSGETPGRLEKLFF. As DNA, the CDR3 is TGTGCCTGGAGTGGAGAGACTCCGGGACGGTTAGAAAAACTGTTTTTT.

The DNA of the CDR3 is TGTGCCAGCAGTGTTGCTGGGGGAAACACTGAAGCTTTCTTT. Amino acids: CASSVAGGNTEAFF. V and J are TRBV6-1 and TRBJ1-1; weak D call: TRBD1 (5 bases). Germline CDR1 is MNHNS and CDR2 is SASEGT. The CDR3 covers 14 residues. V shed 4 bases and J shed 2 bases, with 11 bases lying between them.

The V call is TRBV5-1, the J call TRBJ1-5; D ambiguous. Trimming stripped 0 bases from V and 4 bases from J, with 11 bases between. Germline V gene data show CDR1 as SGHRS and CDR2 as YFSETQ. This CDR3 is built from 15 residues. CDR3 sequence reads: CASSLEGRGNQPQHF. CDR3 DNA sequence: TGCGCCAGCAGCTTGGAGGGTCGTGGGAATCAGCCCCAGCATTTT.

The chain joins TRBV4-3 to TRBJ1-2; 10 positions match TRBD1. After removal of 4 bases from V and 4 bases from J, the junction contained 6 bases not matched to a gene. CDR1 is LGHNA, CDR2 YSLEER, per germline. The CDR3 is 15 amino acids. CDR3 sequence reads: CASSLWTGGGYGYTF. DNA of the CDR3: TGCGCCAGCAGCCTATGGACAGGGGGAGGCTATGGCTACACCTTC.

This clone is medium-sized (0.01 to 0.1%) in the sample. The chain employs TRBV7-6 and TRBJ2-7; tentative D call: TRBD2 (6 bases). Per the germline V gene, CDR1 is SGHVS and CDR2 is FNYEAQ. The CDR3 contains 12 residues. V lost 1 base to trimming and J lost 7 bases, with 8 bases between them. CDR3 in amino acids: CASSLEGREQYF. In nucleotides, the CDR3 is TGTGCCAGCAGCTTAGAAGGGAGGGAGCAGTACTTC.

This clone is a singleton in its sample. The chain carries TRBV2 and TRBJ1-4; D gene uncertain. The CDR3 extends over 16 amino acids. V was trimmed by 0 bases and J by 8 bases, leaving 16 bases between them. Germline V gene data show CDR1 as SNHLY and CDR2 as FYNNEI. CDR3 region: CASSEAVRHGREKLFF. DNA for the CDR3: TGTGCCAGCAGTGAAGCTGTGAGACACGGACGCGAAAAACTGTTTTTT. The full variable domain, rest sourced from reference TRBV2 and TRBJ1-4, is EPEVTQTPSHQVTQMGQEVILRCVPISNHLYFYWYRQILGQKVEFLVSFYNNEISEKSEIFDDQFSVERPDGSNFTLKIRSTKLEDSAMYFCASSEAVRHGREKLFFGSGTQLSVL.

The CDR3 coding sequence is TGTGCCACCAGCCTACGGCGGCACGCCGGGGAGCTGTTTTTT. Its translation: CATSLRRHAGELFF. J is TRBJ2-2 and V is TRBV15, with D uncertain. Germline V gene sequence: CDR1 LNHNV, CDR2 YYDKDF (reference sequence). The CDR3 sequence is 14 residues long. Trimming stripped 5 bases from V and 6 bases from J, with 13 bases between.

The V and J genes are TRBV5-6 and TRBJ2-1; D is ambiguous. CDR1 and CDR2 from the germline V gene are SGHDT and YYEEEE. This CDR3 spans 14 amino acids. Deletions cut 0 bases from V and 14 bases from J, with 18 bases between. The CDR3 DNA sequence: TGTGCCAGCAGCTTGGTGTCTCCTAATACGCGCAAGTTCTTC. The encoded protein is CASSLVSPNTRKFF.

V gene TRBV4-1 combines with J gene TRBJ2-2, with 7 bases matching TRBD1. Germline trimming cut 4 bases from V and 6 bases from J; bases unmatched to any gene: 8. The CDR3 has 15 residues. Germline CDR1 is MGHRA and CDR2 is YSYEKL. The CDR3 is CASSPDRSSPGELFF. Written as DNA, the CDR3 is TGCGCCAGCAGCCCGGACAGGTCATCACCCGGGGAGCTGTTTTTT.

This chain uses TRBV7-9 with TRBJ2-3, with 10 nucleotides matching TRBD1. The junction had 8 bases not matched to a gene; V was cut back by 2 bases and J by 6 bases. The germline V gene has CDR1 SEHNR and CDR2 FQNEAQ (reference sequence). The CDR3 has 16 residues. The CDR3 here is CASSLFGDRGWDTQYF. CDR3 in DNA: TGTGCCAGCAGCTTATTCGGGGACAGGGGTTGGGATACGCAGTATTTT.

This clone was counted once. This sequence joins TRBV28 and TRBJ2-5, with D unresolved. Trimming shortened V by 6 bases and J by 4 bases, and 15 bases separated the two germline ends. Germline lookup yields CDR1 MDHEN and CDR2 SYDVKM. CDR3 length: 14 amino acids. CDR3 loop: CASSLDPMGETQYF. The DNA of the CDR3 is TGTGCCAGCAGCCTGGACCCTATGGGAGAGACCCAGTACTTC.

The CDR3 bases are TGTGCCAGCAACCAGATTGACAGGGCTGATAACTATGGCTACACCTTC. Amino acid sequence: CASNQIDRADNYGYTF. V usage is TRBV5-6 and J usage is TRBJ1-2, with 7 bases identical to TRBD1. The germline gives CDR1 SGHDT, CDR2 YYEEEE. The CDR3 is 16 residues long. After removal of 6 bases from V and 1 base from J, the junction contained 12 bases not matched to a gene.

The rearrangement links TRBV28 to TRBJ1-5; 10 nucleotides agree with TRBD1. Germline CDR1 MDHEN, CDR2 SYDVKM. V shed 8 bases and J 7 bases; nucleotides not matched to a gene: 8. The CDR3 contains 14 residues. The DNA of the CDR3 is TGTGCCAGCCAACCCGGGACAGGGGCGCAGCCCCAGCATTTT. Translating gives CASQPGTGAQPQHF.

The chain carries TRBV7-9 and TRBJ2-2, with a possible D match to TRBD2 (7 bases). The CDR3 length is 15 residues. With 6 bases removed from V and 4 bases from J, the gap between germline ends came to 15 bases. Germline V gene lookup returns CDR1 SEHNR and CDR2 FQNEAQ (reference sequence). For the CDR3, the DNA is TGTGCCAGCAGATTAACGGGGGGCGTCACCGGGGAGCTGTTTTTT. It yields the protein CASRLTGGVTGELFF.

The chain carries TRBV5-4 and TRBJ2-1; D gene unclear. The CDR3 contains 12 residues. The germline V and J ends were trimmed by 0 bases and 9 bases, with 7 bases remaining between them. Germline CDR1 is SGHNT and CDR2 is YYREEE (reference sequence). CDR3 coding DNA: TGTGCCAGCAGCTTGGGGAGAACTGAGCAGTTCTTC. Its protein is CASSLGRTEQFF. Full variable domain (rest looked up from reference TRBV5-4 and TRBJ2-1): ETGVTQSPTHLIKTRGQQVTLRCSSQSGHNTVSWYQQALGQGPQFIFQYYREEENGRGNFPPRFSGLQFPNYSSELNVNALELDDSALYLCASSLGRTEQFFGPGTRLTVL.

This clone was detected only once. J is TRBJ2-3 and V is TRBV6-5; no reliable D call. Trimming removed 5 bases at V and 4 bases at J, with 10 bases between. Per the germline V gene, CDR1 is MNHEY and CDR2 is SVGAGI. This CDR3 comprises 13 residues. The CDR3 DNA follows: TGTGCCAGCAGTCTCGTCCAATCAGATACGCAGTATTTT. Protein sequence: CASSLVQSDTQYF.

In this sample, this clone is medium-sized. The chain carries TRBV19 and TRBJ2-1; the D is unclear. Looked up from germline, CDR1 is LNHDA and CDR2 is SQIVND (reference sequence). The CDR3 length is 12 residues. V was pared by 5 bases and J by 7 bases, with 9 bases between. The DNA of the CDR3 is TGTGCCAGTAGTTTGGTAGGGAATGAGCAGTTCTTC. As protein: CASSLVGNEQFF.